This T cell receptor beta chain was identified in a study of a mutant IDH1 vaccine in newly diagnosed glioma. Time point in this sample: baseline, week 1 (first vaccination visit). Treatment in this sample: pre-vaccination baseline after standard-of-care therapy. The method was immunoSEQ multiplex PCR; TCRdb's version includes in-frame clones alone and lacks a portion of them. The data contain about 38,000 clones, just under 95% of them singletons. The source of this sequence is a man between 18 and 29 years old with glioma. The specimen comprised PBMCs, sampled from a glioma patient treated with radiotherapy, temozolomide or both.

The CDR3, as DNA: TGTGCCAGCAGTGAAGAAGACCCCAGGGGGCATGAGCAGTTCTTC. This encodes CASSEEDPRGHEQFF. V and J are TRBV6-1 and TRBJ2-1, with 8 bases lining up with TRBD1. Trimming cost V 1 base and J 8 bases; bases outside gene matches: 7. In germline, CDR1 is MNHNS, CDR2 SASEGT. The CDR3 totals 15 residues.